This TCR beta chain was sequenced during a study of T cell repertoires in cytomegalovirus infection. On the study more broadly: The public TCR beta signatures pointed to both CMV infection and matching HLA type.

TCRdb reprocessed the reads with MiXCR, giving one entry per CDR3 protein. The sample consists of some 150,000 distinct CDR3 sequences, about 6.1% of them appearing once. The germline V and J ends were trimmed by 3 bases and 7 bases, with 13 bases remaining between them. The CDR3 is 13 residues long. Germline V gives CDR1 SGHTA, CDR2 FQGNSA. This clonotype was observed at least ten times. The origin of this receptor is a human donor in good health (CMV status not recorded). Some clones in this sample may be carry-over from other donors' samples. J is TRBJ2-7 and V is TRBV7-2; a possible D gene is TRBD1 (5 bases). Sequencing input: PBMCs. The CDR3 protein is CASSFQGLGEQYF. For the CDR3, the DNA is TGTGCCAGCAGCTTCCAGGGCCTGGGAGAGCAGTACTTC.